This entry is about one T cell receptor beta chain. This clonotype was found a few times. What this receptor recognizes is not known. Base qualities are not at hand, and no much larger clone is one base apart. The data were taken from a study of identical twins (dated by TCRdb to about 2016). As for the study more broadly: The study deep-sequenced TCR alpha and beta repertoires from monozygotic twins, unrelated adults of various ages and cord blood to test whether fetal clonotypes persist. Replicate twin experiments were performed at different times using different library preparation protocols to rule out contamination. Summary of the overall study and its limitations: Conclusions relied on cross-sectional statistical analysis, since the same donors could not be followed over many years. Zero-insertion analyses could be partly confounded by invariant T cells such as MAIT and iNKT, although diverse VJ usage argued against such confounding for most clonotypes. Recombination models systematically underestimated out-of-frame TCR alpha sharing in monozygotic twins but agreed with sharing between unrelated individuals. Abundant cord blood beta clonotypes carried fewer insertions; young adult naive repertoires showed a weaker similar trend, while memory repertoires showed none. Compared with coincidental sharing between unrelated individuals, an excess of low generation-probability sequences was observed among out-of-frame TCR alpha sequences shared between twins. A weaker excess of twin sharing was found in beta out-of-frame sequences because the signal-to-noise ratio was lowered by fewer shared sequences.

Every donor in the study was a healthy Caucasian. The twin cohort consisted of three pairs of female monozygotic twins, all aged roughly 18 to 29 years. Peripheral blood mononuclear cells were the source from which RNA for the TCR libraries was isolated. The library relied on 5' RACE. Sequencing used an Illumina HiSeq 2000. A universal primer binding site was added through template switching, and the final cDNA carried a unique molecular identifier so that TCR cDNA molecules could be counted accurately. Specific primers in the conserved constant-segment region were used to synthesize first-strand cDNA for TCR alpha and beta chains. Each cDNA library was double barcoded, with a SMART-Mk sample barcode plus Illumina barcodes, to control for contamination. Two successive PCR steps introduced TruSeq adapter sequences along with Illumina sample barcodes. The Illumina HiSeq platform was used with custom primers to sequence TCR alpha and beta cDNA libraries. Per the authors' processing: Raw reads were processed with MiGEC to extract unique molecular identifiers, and MiXCR was used to determine CDR3 positions. For each individual, recombination models were inferred using an EM algorithm with the repgenHMM and IGoR tools. The tcR package in R was used for shared clonotype analysis, with sharing normalized by the product of cloneset sizes. To study raw recombination free of thymic and clonal selection effects, out-of-frame nonproductive sequences were analyzed. TCRdb cleaned the public reads at Q25 with fastp, built clones with MiXCR and kept in-frame beta chains. CDR3 protein sequences are deduplicated, and each keeps its most common genes and DNA. For this entry, the V and J calls and clone size follow TCRdb and not the study's own pipeline. This sample holds just under 650,000 distinct CDR3 sequences; about 7.1% were observed only once. The leading ten clones occupy 1.6% of the sample.

Sequences SEHNR (CDR1) and FQNEAQ (CDR2) are obtained from the germline V gene (reference sequence). Measured from the cysteine to the phenylalanine, the CDR3 is 16 residues long. The read is trimmed to its CDR3 DNA, 48 bases read in frame from base 1. V lost 4 bases and J lost 1 base; the stretch between them is 14 bases long. These same records also appear under a second study, on yellow fever vaccine responses in identical twins. The second source states: The T cell response to vaccination in identical twins was reported by the authors to appear partly convergent and partly personalized. In identical twins, the study followed T cell clones that responded to the vaccine with precision.

The material sequenced was PBMCs. This chain joins TRBV7-9 to TRBJ2-1; TRBD2 is a possible D gene, resting on 5 matching bases. This receptor was obtained from a woman aged 18-29 years in good health. The DNA is TGTGCCAGCAGCTCCAACCCCCTAGCATCCTACAATGAGCAGTTCTTC. This is translated as CASSSNPLASYNEQFF. The full variable domain, completed from the reference TRBV7-9 and TRBJ2-1 proteins outside the CDR3, reads DTGVSQNPRHKITKRGQNVTFRCDPISEHNRLYWYRQTLGQGPEFLTYFQNEAQLEKSRLLSDRFSAERPKGSFSTLEIQRTEQGDSAMYLCASSSNPLASYNEQFFGPGTRLTVL.